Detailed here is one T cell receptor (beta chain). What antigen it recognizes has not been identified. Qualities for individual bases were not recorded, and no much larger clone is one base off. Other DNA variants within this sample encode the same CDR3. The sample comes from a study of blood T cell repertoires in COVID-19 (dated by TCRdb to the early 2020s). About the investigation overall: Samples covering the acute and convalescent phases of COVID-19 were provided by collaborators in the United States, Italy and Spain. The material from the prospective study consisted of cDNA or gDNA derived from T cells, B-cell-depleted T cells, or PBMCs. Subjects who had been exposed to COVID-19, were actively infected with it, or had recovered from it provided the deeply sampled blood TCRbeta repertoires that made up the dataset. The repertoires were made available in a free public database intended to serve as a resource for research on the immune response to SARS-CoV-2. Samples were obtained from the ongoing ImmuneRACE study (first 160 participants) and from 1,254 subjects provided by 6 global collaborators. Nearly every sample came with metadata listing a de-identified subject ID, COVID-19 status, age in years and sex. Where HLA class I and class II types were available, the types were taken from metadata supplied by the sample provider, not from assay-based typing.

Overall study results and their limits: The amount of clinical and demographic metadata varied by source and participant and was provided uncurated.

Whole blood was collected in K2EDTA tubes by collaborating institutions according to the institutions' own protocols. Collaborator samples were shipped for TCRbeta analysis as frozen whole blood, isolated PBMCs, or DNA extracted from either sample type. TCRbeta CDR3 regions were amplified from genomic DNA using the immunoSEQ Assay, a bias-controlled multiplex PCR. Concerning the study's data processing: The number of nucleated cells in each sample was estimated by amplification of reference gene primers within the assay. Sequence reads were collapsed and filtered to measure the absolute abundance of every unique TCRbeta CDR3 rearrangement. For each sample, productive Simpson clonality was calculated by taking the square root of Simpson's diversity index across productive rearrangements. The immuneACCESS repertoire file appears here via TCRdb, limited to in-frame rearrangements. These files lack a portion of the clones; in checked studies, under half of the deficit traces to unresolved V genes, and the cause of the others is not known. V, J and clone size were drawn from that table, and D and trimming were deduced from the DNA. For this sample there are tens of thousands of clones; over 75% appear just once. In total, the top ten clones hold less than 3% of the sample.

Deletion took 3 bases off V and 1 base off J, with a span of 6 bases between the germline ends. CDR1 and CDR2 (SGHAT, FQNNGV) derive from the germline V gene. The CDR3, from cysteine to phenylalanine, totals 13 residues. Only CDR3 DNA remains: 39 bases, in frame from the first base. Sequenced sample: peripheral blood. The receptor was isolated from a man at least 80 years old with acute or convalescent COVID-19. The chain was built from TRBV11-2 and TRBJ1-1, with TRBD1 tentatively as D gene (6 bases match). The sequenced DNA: TGTGCCAGCAGCTTGACAGGGAACACTGAAGCTTTCTTT. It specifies CASSLTGNTEAFF.